Listed below are T cell receptor beta chains from one sample, sequenced in a study of blood T cell repertoires in COVID-19. Assay: immunoSEQ multiplex PCR; the TCRdb copy retains only in-frame clones and omits some. The table lists fewer than 200,000 clones, approximately 80% of them singletons. The sample comprised peripheral blood. These receptors originate from a woman aged 45-65 years with active or convalescent COVID-19. CDR3s include the opening cysteine and the closing phenylalanine or tryptophan. The D gene is left open where the match is weak. A clone size is listed for some rows: how often the clone was seen (once, few, many), or a class if it is expanded.

clone size,V gene,J gene,D gene,CDR3 DNA,CDR3 protein
once,TRBV30,TRBJ2-3,TRBD2,TGTGCCTGGACCCTACCCAGCGGGGGCTCCCAAAATACGCAGTATTTT,CAWTLPSGGSQNTQYF
-,TRBV11-2,TRBJ1-3,-,TGTGCCAGCCACAGCTTCTCTGGAAACACCATATATTTT,CASHSFSGNTIYF
-,TRBV23-1,TRBJ2-5,-,TGCGCCAGCAGTCAATCCCCGGGGTATCTCGAGACCCAGTACTTC,CASSQSPGYLETQYF
-,TRBV28,TRBJ2-5,TRBD2,TGTGCCAGCAGTCTAAATAGCGGGAGGGGCCAAGAGACCCAGTACTTC,CASSLNSGRGQETQYF
-,TRBV15,TRBJ2-3,-,TGTGCCACCAGCAGAGGTGGAGCGCTATTCACAGATACGCAGTATTTT,CATSRGGALFTDTQYF
-,TRBV11-3,TRBJ2-7,TRBD2,TGTGCCAGCAGCTTCAGGATCCGGTCAGCGGGACCCCCCTACGAGCAGTACTTC,CASSFRIRSAGPPYEQYF
-,TRBV6-5,TRBJ1-5,-,TGTGCCAGCAGTCGACAGGGCAATCAGCCCCAGCATTTT,CASSRQGNQPQHF
few,TRBV10-3,TRBJ1-2,-,TGTGCCATCAGTGAGGAGGGGGTAGGGGGCTACACCTTC,CAISEEGVGGYTF
many,TRBV14,TRBJ1-2,TRBD1,TGTGCCAGCAGCCCCCGGGACAGAGCATCTCCCGCCTATGGCTACACCTTC,CASSPRDRASPAYGYTF
-,TRBV4-3,TRBJ2-7,-,TGCGCCAGCAGCCACCGTTTGAAGGGAGCTTACTACGAGCAGTACTTC,CASSHRLKGAYYEQYF
-,TRBV7-2,TRBJ2-7,TRBD2,TGTGCCAGCAGTTCTGGACTAGCGCGAACCTACGAGCAGTACTTC,CASSSGLARTYEQYF
-,TRBV6-5,TRBJ2-3,TRBD2,TGTGCCAGCAGTAAACTAGCGTCTAGCACAGATACGCAGTATTTT,CASSKLASSTDTQYF
-,TRBV7-9,TRBJ2-1,-,TGTGCCAGCAGCTTAATTAGCCTGAGCTCCTACAATGAGCAGTTCTTC,CASSLISLSSYNEQFF
-,TRBV12-3/TRBV12-4,TRBJ1-4,-,TGTGCCAGCAGCGACGGACTGAATGAAAAACTGTTTTTT,CASSDGLNEKLFF
-,TRBV2,TRBJ2-5,TRBD1,TGTGCCAGCAGTGTGCCAGGGGGCTCAGTGGAGACCCAGTACTTC,CASSVPGGSVETQYF
-,TRBV7-3,TRBJ1-6,TRBD1,TGTGCCAGCAGCCACGCCCGGGGACAGGGGAATTCACCCCTCCACTTT,CASSHARGQGNSPLHF
-,TRBV19,TRBJ2-1,-,TGTGCCAGTAGTCCACGCAGGGGCGCTGACAATGAGCAGTTCTTC,CASSPRRGADNEQFF
once,TRBV28,TRBJ1-6,-,TGTGCCAGCAGTTTAATGAAAGGGGTTTCACCCCTCCACTTT,CASSLMKGVSPLHF
few,TRBV5-1,TRBJ1-1,-,TGCGCCAGCAGGTCGGGGGTCTCGAACACTGAAGCTTTCTTT,CASRSGVSNTEAFF
-,TRBV7-2,TRBJ2-7,-,TGTGCCAGCAGCTTGGGGAGGAGCTCCTACGAGCAGTACTTC,CASSLGRSSYEQYF
-,TRBV18,TRBJ1-2,-,TGTGCCAGCTCGCAGGACAAGGGAAGATATGGCTACACCTTC,CASSQDKGRYGYTF
-,TRBV3-1/TRBV3-2,TRBJ1-3,-,TGTGCCAGCAGCCAAGATAGGACAGCCGGAAACACCATATATTTT,CASSQDRTAGNTIYF
-,TRBV28,TRBJ2-7,TRBD1,TGTGCCAGCAGTAAACCAGGGGGCTCCTACGAGCAGTACTTC,CASSKPGGSYEQYF
-,TRBV7-9,TRBJ1-3,TRBD1,TGTGCCAGCAGATGGGGACAGGGCGAGTCTGGAAACACCATATATTTT,CASRWGQGESGNTIYF
-,TRBV28,TRBJ1-4,-,TGTGCCAGCAGGGGGAGGGGGAATGAAAAACTGTTTTTT,CASRGRGNEKLFF
-,TRBV7-2,TRBJ2-3,TRBD1,TGTGCCAGCAGCACCAGGACAGGGGCCACAGATACGCAGTATTTT,CASSTRTGATDTQYF
-,TRBV7-6,TRBJ2-1,-,TGTGCCAGCAGCCCGTACAATGAGCAGTTCTTC,CASSPYNEQFF
-,TRBV5-1,TRBJ2-5,TRBD2,TGCGCCAGCAGCTTGGCCGTTCAGACTAGCGGGGGGACGACCCAGTACTTC,CASSLAVQTSGGTTQYF
few,TRBV11-2,TRBJ2-7,TRBD2,TGTGCCAGCAGCTTAGGGCTAGCGGGGACCGAGCAGTACTTC,CASSLGLAGTEQYF
-,TRBV2,TRBJ1-1,-,TGTGCCAGCAGTGGGACAGTCGCGGCTGAAGCTTTCTTT,CASSGTVAAEAFF
few,TRBV19,TRBJ1-2,TRBD1,TGTGCCAGTAGTCGGACAGGGGGTCCAGGCTACACCTTC,CASSRTGGPGYTF
-,TRBV9,TRBJ2-5,-,TGTGCCAGCAGCGTAGGGGGACTGCCCGACCAAGAGACCCAGTACTTC,CASSVGGLPDQETQYF
once,TRBV4-2,TRBJ1-1,TRBD1,TGTGCCAGCAGCCAAGACGGAAACAGGGGGAGCACTGAAGCTTTCTTT,CASSQDGNRGSTEAFF
-,TRBV4-3,TRBJ1-6,-,TGCGCCAGCAGCCAAACGGGACTCCATATCCCCCTCCACTTT,CASSQTGLHIPLHF
-,TRBV4-1,TRBJ2-3,-,TGCGCCAGCAGCCAAGAAAACGGGCTAGCGGAAGGGGGAGATACGCAGTATTTT,CASSQENGLAEGGDTQYF
-,TRBV7-2,TRBJ1-3,-,TGTGCCAGCAGATCCCCAGGGGTTGGGGGAAACACCATATATTTT,CASRSPGVGGNTIYF
-,TRBV3-1/TRBV3-2,TRBJ1-6,TRBD1,TGTGCCAGCAGCCGGCAGGGGGCCTATAATTCACCCCTCCACTTT,CASSRQGAYNSPLHF
-,TRBV5-1,TRBJ1-4,-,TGCGCCAGCAGCTTAAGGACAGTGGGGTCAACTAATGAAAAACTGTTTTTT,CASSLRTVGSTNEKLFF
-,TRBV7-7,TRBJ2-1,TRBD2,TGTGCCAGCAGCTTAGGACGGGACTATGACAATGAGCAGTTCTTC,CASSLGRDYDNEQFF
-,TRBV2,TRBJ2-3,TRBD2,TGTGCCAGCAGTTTAGCGGGGTCTAGCACAGATACGCAGTATTTT,CASSLAGSSTDTQYF
-,TRBV2,TRBJ1-1,-,TGTGCCAGCAGTGTGGAGCAGGGATTGACTGAAGCTTTCTTT,CASSVEQGLTEAFF
-,TRBV7-3,TRBJ2-2,-,TGTGCCAGCAGCTTAGGTGCTAGCGTGACCACCGGGGAGCTGTTTTTT,CASSLGASVTTGELFF
-,TRBV7-9,TRBJ2-7,-,TGTGCCAGCAGCTTTTCCCCGCGAACGAACTCCTACGAGCAGTACTTC,CASSFSPRTNSYEQYF
once,TRBV7-9,TRBJ2-5,-,TGTGCCAGCAGCTCTGCGGGGTTTACCCAGTACTTC,CASSSAGFTQYF
-,TRBV7-8,TRBJ2-7,TRBD1,TGTGCCAGCAGCTTAGTGGGGACAGCAAACGAGCAGTACTTC,CASSLVGTANEQYF
once,TRBV19,TRBJ1-5,-,TGTGCCAGTAGTATCAGGGGAGATAATCAGCCCCAGCATTTT,CASSIRGDNQPQHF
-,TRBV18,TRBJ2-6,-,TGTGCCAGCTCACCAGGGGCCCAAGCCAACGTCCTGACTTTC,CASSPGAQANVLTF
-,TRBV19,TRBJ2-1,TRBD2,TGTGCCAGTAGTAGGTCGCGGGACTACTCCTACAATGAGCAGTTCTTC,CASSRSRDYSYNEQFF